This T cell receptor (beta chain) comes out of a study of OX40 agonist ivuxolimab in advanced cancers. Describing the broader study: The costimulatory receptor OX40 (CD134) was targeted by ivuxolimab, a fully human IgG2 agonistic monoclonal antibody. Partial responses occurred in three dose-escalation patients: two with cutaneous melanoma and one with hepatocellular carcinoma. Prior anti-PD-1, anti-PD-L1 or anti-CTLA-4 therapy was permitted, and approximately 42% of dose-escalation patients had received checkpoint inhibitors. The paper describes the monotherapy dose-escalation part (N of about 54 patients) of the phase I trial of ivuxolimab. Peripheral TCRbeta sequencing was intended to test whether TCR sequence diversity was altered and clonal T-cell expansion was caused by ivuxolimab. A male proportion of about 79% and a mean age of approximately 55 years, ranging from about 20 to 80, were recorded for the dose-escalation cohort. Intravenous ivuxolimab was administered to patients every 2 weeks at six dose levels: 0.01, 0.1, 0.3, 1.5, 3 and 10 mg/kg. Among the approximately 50 dose-escalation patients, about 20 had hepatocellular carcinoma, roughly 15 melanoma, 9 renal cell carcinoma and 9 head and neck cancer. Findings and caveats that apply to the study as a whole: After ivuxolimab, more expanded clones were found on average in CD8+ T cells than in CD4+ T cells. At doses from 0.1 to 3.0 mg/kg, clonal expansion was seen in both CD4+ and CD8+ blood T cells between baseline and week 6. The antigen specificity of the peripheral T cells that underwent clonal expansion was not determined. Low levels of normalized T-cell clonal expansion were also seen in some patients who did not respond. In the 0.1-3.0 mg/kg groups, partial responders were among the patients with the lowest normalized peripheral clonal expansion, particularly in CD8+ T cells.

The cysteine opens and the phenylalanine closes a CDR3 of 14 amino acids. Only the CDR3 part of the read is kept: 42 bases, read in frame from the first base. V and J lose 4 bases and 3 bases, and a span of 11 bases separates them. Taken from the germline V gene, the CDR1 and CDR2 loops are SGHRS and YFSETQ. About this clone: The specificity of this receptor is unknown. Nothing much larger sits one base from this clone, and base qualities are not available. Other DNA variants within this sample encode the same CDR3.

The trial excluded patients who had a history of autoimmune disease or were on systemic immunosuppression. Peripheral blood for TCR sequencing was collected from all dose cohorts at baseline, on cycle 4 day 1, and on cycle 7 day 1. The samples were taken from a phase I, first-in-human, multicenter, open-label dose-escalation trial of ivuxolimab. The trial enrolled adults with locally advanced or metastatic head and neck squamous cell, hepatocellular, melanoma or renal cell carcinoma. Before TCR sequencing, CD4+ T cells and CD8+ T cells from peripheral blood were sorted into separate populations. Genomic DNA was extracted from sorted cells for sequencing of the TCRbeta CDR3 region. The immunoSEQ Assay was used for sequencing of TCRbeta CDR3 regions. The clones in this table, taken by TCRdb from immuneACCESS, are in-frame only. Not every clone is retained; where verified, under half of the shortfall comes from an unresolved V gene, and the cause of the rest is unknown. This sample has 65,000 to 85,000 clones in its table, and roughly nine tenths of those were observed once. Jointly, the top ten make up approximately 2.1% of the sample.

The specimen was CD4+ or CD8+ T cells sorted from blood, collected in a trial of the OX40 agonist ivuxolimab. The rearranged segments are TRBV5-1 and TRBJ1-5; the D region possibly corresponds to TRBD1 (6 bases align). The TCR originated in an adult with an advanced solid tumor such as melanoma, head and neck, liver or kidney cancer. The CDR3 reads CASSPDSLNQPQHF. The nucleotides read TGCGCCAGCAGCCCGGACAGCCTCAATCAGCCCCAGCATTTT.